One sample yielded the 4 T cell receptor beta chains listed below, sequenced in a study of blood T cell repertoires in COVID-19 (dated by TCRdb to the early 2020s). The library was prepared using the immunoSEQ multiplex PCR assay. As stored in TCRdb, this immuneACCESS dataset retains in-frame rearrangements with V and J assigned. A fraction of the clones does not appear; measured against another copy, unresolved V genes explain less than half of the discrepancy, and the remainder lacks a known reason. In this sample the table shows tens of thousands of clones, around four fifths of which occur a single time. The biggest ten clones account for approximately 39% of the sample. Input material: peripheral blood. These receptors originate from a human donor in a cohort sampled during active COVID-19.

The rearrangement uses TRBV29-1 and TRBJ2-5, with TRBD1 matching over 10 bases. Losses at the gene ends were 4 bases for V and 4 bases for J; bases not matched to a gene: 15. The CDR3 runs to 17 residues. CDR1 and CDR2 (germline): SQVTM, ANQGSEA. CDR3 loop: CSVVTLGQGMVAETQYF. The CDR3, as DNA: TGCAGCGTTGTAACGTTGGGACAGGGGATGGTAGCAGAGACCCAGTACTTC.

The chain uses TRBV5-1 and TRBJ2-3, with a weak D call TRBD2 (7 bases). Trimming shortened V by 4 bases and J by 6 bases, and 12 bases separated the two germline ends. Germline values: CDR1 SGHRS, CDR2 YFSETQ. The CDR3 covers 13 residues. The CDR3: CASSTGTTDTQYF. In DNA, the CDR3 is TGCGCCAGCAGCACAGGGACTACGGATACGCAGTATTTT.

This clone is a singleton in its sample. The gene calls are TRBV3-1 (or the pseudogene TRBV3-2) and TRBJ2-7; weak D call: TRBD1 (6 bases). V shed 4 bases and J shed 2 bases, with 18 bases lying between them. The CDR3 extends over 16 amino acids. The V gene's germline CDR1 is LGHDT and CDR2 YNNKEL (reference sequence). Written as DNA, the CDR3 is TGTGCCAGCAGCCCAAAACCGTACAGGGAACCCTACGAGCAGTACTTC. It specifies CASSPKPYREPYEQYF.

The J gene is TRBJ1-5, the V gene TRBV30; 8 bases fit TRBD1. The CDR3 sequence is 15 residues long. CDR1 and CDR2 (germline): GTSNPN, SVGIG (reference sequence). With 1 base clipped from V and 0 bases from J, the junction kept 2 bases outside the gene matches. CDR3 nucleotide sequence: TGTGCCTGGAGTGCCGGACAGGGTAGCAATCAGCCCCAGCATTTT. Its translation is CAWSAGQGSNQPQHF.